The TCR beta chain described here comes from a study of beta chain features in type 1 diabetes. Every bit of the isolated RNA underwent reverse transcription, so sequencing read expressed TCRB transcripts. Profiled with immunoSEQ multiplex PCR; TCRdb holds only in-frame clones, not every one. Of about 290,000 clones listed, about 7.8% were seen once; the top ten hold about 0.93%. This CDR3 is 13 amino acids long. Per germline, CDR1 SGHDT and CDR2 YYEEEE. V was trimmed by 0 bases and J by 10 bases, leaving 11 bases between them. Material: central memory CD4+ T cells from blood. This chain uses TRBV5-6 with TRBJ2-4, with D uncertain. The clonotype originates from a woman between 18 and 29 years old in good health. CDR3 region: CASSLVESVIQYF. As DNA, the CDR3 is TGTGCCAGCAGCTTGGTAGAGAGTGTAATTCAGTACTTC. Variable domain in full (rest from reference TRBV5-6 and TRBJ2-4): DAGVTQSPTHLIKTRGQQVTLRCSPKSGHDTVSWYQQALGQGPQFIFQYYEEEERQRGNFPDRFSGHQFPNYSSELNVNALLLGDSALYLCASSLVESVIQYFGAGTRLSVL.